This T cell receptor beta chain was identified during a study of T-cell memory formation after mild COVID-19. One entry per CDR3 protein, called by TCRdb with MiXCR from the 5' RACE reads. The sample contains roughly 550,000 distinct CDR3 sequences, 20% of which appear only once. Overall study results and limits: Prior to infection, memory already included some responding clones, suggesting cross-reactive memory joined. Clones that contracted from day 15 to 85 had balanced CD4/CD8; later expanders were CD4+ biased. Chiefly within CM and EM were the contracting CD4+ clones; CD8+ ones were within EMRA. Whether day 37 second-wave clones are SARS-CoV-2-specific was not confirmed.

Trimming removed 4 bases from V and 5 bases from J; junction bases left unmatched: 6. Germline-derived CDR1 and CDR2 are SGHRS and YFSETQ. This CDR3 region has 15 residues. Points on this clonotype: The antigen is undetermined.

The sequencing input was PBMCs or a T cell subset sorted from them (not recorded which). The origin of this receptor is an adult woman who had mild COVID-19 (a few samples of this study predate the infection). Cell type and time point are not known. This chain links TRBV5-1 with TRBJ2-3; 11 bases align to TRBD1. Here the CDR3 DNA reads TGCGCCAGCAGCCTGGGACAGGGGGAGGGAGATACGCAGTATTTT. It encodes CASSLGQGEGDTQYF.